The 9 T cell receptor beta chains below all came from one sample that was sequenced in a study of Ad26.COV2.S vaccination and SARS-CoV-2 variants. Sequencing used immunoSEQ multiplex PCR; TCRdb keeps in-frame clones, though not all of them. The table lists fewer than 500,000 clones, approximately 92% of them singletons. Indicated treatment: roughly 20 received Ad26.COV2.S at low or high dose, single or two shots; roughly 5 received placebo; per-sample allocation not given. Each sample was drawn 63 days after the first injection (of vaccine or placebo). The input for sequencing was peripheral blood, taken in a trial of Ad26.COV2.S vaccine versus placebo. The source is a person aged 18-65 years who received the Ad26.COV2.S COVID-19 vaccine or a placebo.

The chain has TRBV5-1 and TRBJ2-2; either TRBD1 or TRBD2 may fit D (5 bases each). The CDR3 is made up of 14 amino acids. V was clipped by 6 bases and J by 2 bases, with 11 bases between them. Germline CDR1 SGHRS, CDR2 YFSETQ. CDR3: CASMLRGNTGELFF. DNA of the CDR3: TGCGCCAGCATGCTGAGGGGAAACACCGGGGAGCTGTTTTTT.

There are a few counts of this clone. The chain has TRBV27 and TRBJ1-3; D remains ambiguous. The CDR3 runs to 15 residues. Trimming took off 7 bases at V and 1 base at J, with 14 bases between the two ends. Looked up from germline, CDR1 is MNHEY and CDR2 is SMNVEV (reference sequence). The CDR3 DNA reads TGTGCCAGCACCACCTGGGCAGATTCTGGAAACACCATATATTTT. It codes for CASTTWADSGNTIYF.

This clone was seen a handful of times. V and J are TRBV19 and TRBJ1-6, with D uncertain. This CDR3 contains 14 residues. V gave up 3 bases and J gave up 7 bases, with 10 bases separating them. Germline V lookup: CDR1 LNHDA, CDR2 SQIVND (reference sequence). The CDR3 is CASSIWQTNSPLHF. The DNA for the CDR3 is TGTGCCAGTAGTATTTGGCAGACCAATTCACCCCTCCACTTT.

This clone was recorded a few times. The V and J genes are TRBV7-6 and TRBJ1-6; D remains unclear. Germline CDR1 reads SGHVS; CDR2 reads FNYEAQ. Trimming left V 5 bases short and J 7 bases short, with 9 bases between. This CDR3 contains 13 residues. CDR3 region: CASSPIQNSPLHF. The CDR3 coding sequence is TGTGCCAGCAGCCCAATTCAAAATTCACCCCTCCACTTT.

A word on this clone: Other DNA sequences of this sample code for an identical CDR3. This chain connects TRBV29-1 to TRBJ2-3, with TRBD2 as a possible D gene (6 bases). Germline values: CDR1 SQVTM, CDR2 ANQGSEA. V lost 6 bases and J 6 bases, leaving 10 bases between the germline ends. The CDR3 runs to 11 residues. Here the CDR3 DNA reads TGCAGCGTCGGACGGGGGGATACGCAGTATTTT. Residues: CSVGRGDTQYF.

The chain employs TRBV27 and TRBJ1-4, with a possible D match to TRBD1 (6 bases). V was pared by 6 bases and J by 4 bases, with 12 bases between. Looked up from germline, CDR1 is MNHEY and CDR2 is SMNVEV (reference sequence). The CDR3 spans 14 residues. CDR3 nucleotides: TGTGCCAGCAGCTACAGGGCTGGTAATGAAAAACTGTTTTTT. The encoded protein is CASSYRAGNEKLFF.

This clone was counted between two and nine times. The chain links TRBV7-2 to TRBJ2-3, with 8 bases matching TRBD2. This CDR3 spans 16 amino acids. CDR1 is SGHTA and CDR2 is FQGNSA in the germline V gene. V was pared by 4 bases and J by 12 bases, with 18 bases of the junction left unmatched. The CDR3 spells CASSSEVGVAGTKQYF. The CDR3 nucleotides read TGTGCCAGCAGCTCAGAGGTGGGGGTAGCGGGGACCAAACAGTATTTT. Full variable domain (rest looked up from reference TRBV7-2 and TRBJ2-3): GAGVSQSPSNKVTEKGKDVELRCDPISGHTALYWYRQSLGQGLEFLIYFQGNSAPDKSGLPSDRFSAERTGGSVSTLTIQRTQQEDSAVYLCASSSEVGVAGTKQYFGPGTRLTVL.

The chain is built from TRBV27 and TRBJ1-1, with 8 bases aligning to TRBD1. The V gene end was trimmed by 2 bases and the J gene end by 2 bases; junction bases not matched to a gene: 7. CDR3 size: 16 residues. From germline, CDR1 is MNHEY and CDR2 SMNVEV (reference sequence). This chain's CDR3 is CASSLGSGTGNTEAFF. CDR3 nucleotide sequence: TGTGCCAGCAGTTTAGGTTCGGGGACAGGTAACACTGAAGCTTTCTTT.

V and J are TRBV6-5 and TRBJ1-4, with 8 positions matching TRBD1. After removal of 6 bases from V and 10 bases from J, the junction contained 10 bases not matched to a gene. This CDR3 is 14 amino acids long. CDR1 is MNHEY and CDR2 is SVGAGI in the germline V gene. The CDR3 region has the DNA TGTGCCAGCAGAACTGACAGGGGACTTGGAAAACTGTTTTTT. This encodes CASRTDRGLGKLFF.